These 20 T cell receptor beta chains were sequenced from one sample in a study of blood T cell repertoires in COVID-19. Produced via immunoSEQ multiplex PCR; TCRdb's table is partial and in-frame only. The data show approximately 190,000 clones, around four fifths seen once. Source material: peripheral blood. The receptors come from a human donor in a cohort sampled during active COVID-19.

V is TRBV28 and J is TRBJ2-5, with 7 positions matching TRBD1. The J segment lost 5 bases and the V segment lost 2 bases, leaving 8 bases of the junction unmatched. The germline gives CDR1 MDHEN, CDR2 SYDVKM. The CDR3 is 15 amino acids. The CDR3 DNA follows: TGTGCCAGCAGTTTACCCTTGACAGGGCTGGAGACCCAGTACTTC. Its protein product is CASSLPLTGLETQYF.

The chain joins TRBV6-7 to TRBJ2-7, with D possibly matching TRBD2 (5 bases). TRBV6-7 is labeled an ORF, and its function is uncertain. The CDR3 runs to 14 residues. The V and J ends lost 2 bases and 2 bases respectively, with 10 bases between them. CDR3 sequence reads: CASSYEGRTYEQYV. The CDR3 region has the DNA TGTGCCAGCAGTTACGAGGGCAGAACCTACGAGCAGTACGTC.

The V gene is TRBV3-1 (or the pseudogene TRBV3-2), the J gene TRBJ1-1; 8 bases match TRBD1. Germline V CDR1 and CDR2: LGHDT, YNNKEL (reference sequence). V dropped 3 bases and J dropped 1; count of bases not matched to a gene: 16. CDR3 length equals 19 residues. The CDR3 DNA sequence: TGTGCCAGCAGCCAGTTGGGCACAGGGGGACGGGGCGGGAACACTGAAGCTTTCTTT. This translates into CASSQLGTGGRGGNTEAFF.

V gene TRBV30 combines with J gene TRBJ1-1; no reliable D call. The CDR3 totals 20 residues. The V and J ends lost 3 bases and 0 bases respectively, with 29 bases between them. Germline-derived CDR1 and CDR2 are GTSNPN and SVGIG (reference sequence). The CDR3 reads CAWSPDGPWIGSGMNTEAFF. The CDR3 DNA is TGTGCCTGGAGCCCCGACGGACCGTGGATAGGGAGCGGGATGAACACTGAAGCTTTCTTT.

This clone appeared a few times. V gene TRBV4-1 combines with J gene TRBJ1-2; D call uncertain. The germline CDR1 and CDR2 sequences are MGHRA and YSYEKL. V was cut by 1 base and J by 4 bases, with 13 bases left in between. CDR3 size: 15 residues. CDR3: CASSQAGGNVYGYTF. CDR3 sequence (DNA): TGCGCCAGCAGCCAAGCAGGAGGTAACGTCTATGGCTACACCTTC.

The chain links TRBV5-1 to TRBJ1-4; 9 nucleotides align to TRBD1. This CDR3 comprises 14 residues. Germline V CDR1 and CDR2: SGHRS, YFSETQ. Losses at the gene ends were 3 bases for V and 4 bases for J; bases not matched to a gene: 1. CDR3 loop: CASSSGQGNEKLFF. For the CDR3, the DNA is TGCGCCAGCAGCTCGGGACAGGGTAATGAAAAACTGTTTTTT.

This clone showed up just a few times. The chain recombines TRBV25-1 with TRBJ1-3; D is possibly TRBD1 (6 bases). Looked up from germline, CDR1 is MGHDK and CDR2 is SYGVNS. V was shortened by 2 bases and J by 7 bases, with 12 bases between the two germline ends. The CDR3 consists of 14 residues. This chain's CDR3 is CASSERERGNTIYF. The CDR3 DNA is TGTGCCAGCAGTGAAAGGGAGAGGGGGAACACCATATATTTT.

The rearrangement joins TRBV6-7 to TRBJ1-2; D is possibly TRBD1 (6 bases). TRBV6-7 is recorded as an ORF, its role being uncertain. The CDR3 consists of 13 residues. V lost 11 bases to trimming and J lost 8 bases, with 21 bases between them. CDR3 DNA: TGTGCCTCCCGGGGGGGCCATCTTGCCGGCTACACCTTC. This encodes CASRGGHLAGYTF.

In its sample, this clone was seen once. The rearrangement uses TRBV5-1 and TRBJ2-2, with 8 nucleotides matching TRBD2. Trimming removed 5 bases from V and 6 bases from J; junction bases left unmatched: 21. Germline lookup yields CDR1 SGHRS and CDR2 YFSETQ. The CDR3 consists of 19 residues. The CDR3 loop reads CASRRPLSGGLSLAGELFF. The CDR3 DNA follows: TGCGCCAGCAGAAGACCGCTCAGCGGGGGATTAAGTTTGGCCGGGGAGCTGTTTTTT.

The chain couples TRBV7-9 to TRBJ1-1, with unresolved D. The germline V gene encodes CDR1 SEHNR and CDR2 FQNEAQ (reference sequence). The CDR3 length is 14 residues. The germline V and J ends were trimmed by 2 bases and 1 base, with 8 bases remaining between them. The CDR3 DNA follows: TGTGCCAGCAGCTTATTCGGGGAGAACACTGAAGCTTTCTTT. Translating gives CASSLFGENTEAFF.

V usage is TRBV20-1 and J usage is TRBJ1-4; D possibly corresponds to TRBD1 (6 bases). Between the trimmed V and J ends, which lost 3 bases and 2 bases, there was a span of 16 bases. CDR1 DFQATT and CDR2 SNEGSKA come from the germline V gene (reference sequence). The CDR3 is 16 residues long. The CDR3 DNA sequence: TGCAGTGCTAGTTTCGCAGGGGTCGGGACTAATGAAAAACTGTTTTTT. Translating gives CSASFAGVGTNEKLFF.

The J gene is TRBJ2-7, the V gene TRBV18, with 7 bases matching TRBD2. CDR1 and CDR2 (germline): KGHSH, LQKENI. Trimming at V came to 6 bases and at J to 7 bases, leaving 9 bases not matched to a gene. The CDR3 length is 13 residues. The CDR3 bases are TGTGCCAGCTCCGCCCACTGGGGGGGTGAGCAGTACGTC. It specifies CASSAHWGGEQYV.

This clone was recorded once. The chain carries TRBV5-1 and TRBJ2-4, with TRBD2 as a possible D gene (5 bases). CDR1 SGHRS and CDR2 YFSETQ come from the germline V gene. This CDR3 is 16 amino acids long. Trimming removed 4 bases from V and 3 bases from J, with 17 bases in between. The CDR3 loop reads CASSAEGHQSKNIQYF. DNA for the CDR3: TGCGCCAGCAGCGCCGAGGGTCATCAGAGCAAAAACATTCAGTACTTC.

The count of this clone is one. V gene TRBV5-8 combines with J gene TRBJ2-7, with TRBD1 matching 8 bases. Germline V CDR1 and CDR2: SGHTS, YDEGEE. The V and J ends lost 4 bases and 7 bases, in that order; junction bases with no gene match: 10. The CDR3 runs to 14 residues. CDR3 sequence reads: CASSRDRRVQEQYF. The DNA for the CDR3 is TGTGCCAGCAGCCGGGACAGGAGGGTACAGGAGCAGTACTTC. Filled out from reference TRBV5-8 and TRBJ2-7, the complete variable domain reads EAGVTQSPTHLIKTRGQQATLRCSPISGHTSVYWYQQALGLGLQFLLWYDEGEERNRGNFPPRFSGRQFPNYSSELNVNALELEDSALYLCASSRDRRVQEQYFGPGTRLTVT.

The gene calls are TRBV2 and TRBJ2-1; D unclear. V shed 6 bases and J shed 9 bases, with 9 bases lying between them. Germline lookup yields CDR1 SNHLY and CDR2 FYNNEI. The CDR3 spans 11 residues. The CDR3 reads CASSATIEQFF. CDR3 bases: TGTGCCAGCAGCGCTACTATTGAGCAGTTCTTC.

The chain carries TRBV5-1 and TRBJ1-1; 7 bases are shared with TRBD1. This CDR3 spans 13 amino acids. CDR1 is SGHRS and CDR2 is YFSETQ in the germline V gene. With 4 bases clipped from V and 7 bases from J, the junction kept 7 bases outside the gene matches. The CDR3 loop reads CASSKTGMSEAFF. The DNA for the CDR3 is TGCGCCAGCAGCAAGACAGGGATGAGTGAAGCTTTCTTT.

The chain links TRBV19 to TRBJ1-1; 8 bases line up with TRBD1. Unmatched junction bases numbered 11, after V lost 6 bases and J lost 5 bases. Germline CDR1 reads LNHDA; CDR2 reads SQIVND (reference sequence). There are 15 residues in the CDR3. The CDR3 reads CASRVAGQGPTEAFF. CDR3 DNA sequence: TGTGCCAGTAGAGTGGCCGGACAGGGACCTACTGAAGCTTTCTTT. The full variable domain, its missing parts supplied by reference TRBV19 and TRBJ1-1, is DGGITQSPKYLFRKEGQNVTLSCEQNLNHDAMYWYRQDPGQGLRLIYYSQIVNDFQKGDIAEGYSVSREKKESFPLTVTSAQKNPTAFYLCASRVAGQGPTEAFFGQGTRLTVV.

The J gene is TRBJ1-5, the V gene TRBV19; tentatively, D is TRBD1 (6 bases). With 3 bases removed from V and 5 bases from J, the gap between germline ends came to 8 bases. Germline values: CDR1 LNHDA, CDR2 SQIVND (reference sequence). The CDR3 has 13 residues. The CDR3 nucleotides are TGTGCCAGTAGTATTCCAGGGGATCAGCCCCAGCATTTT. It yields the protein CASSIPGDQPQHF.

The chain recombines TRBV5-1 with TRBJ2-3, with D possibly matching TRBD1 (5 bases). V lost 1 base to trimming and J lost 0 bases, with 9 bases between them. The CDR3 contains 15 residues. Germline-derived CDR1 and CDR2 are SGHRS and YFSETQ. The chain's CDR3 is CASSLRAGSTDTQYF. The DNA of the CDR3 is TGCGCCAGCAGCTTGCGGGCAGGGAGCACAGATACGCAGTATTTT.

The V gene is TRBV15, the J gene TRBJ2-7, with D possibly being TRBD2 (7 bases). Trimming stripped 2 bases from V and 7 bases from J, with 24 bases between. This CDR3 region has 17 residues. The germline V gene encodes CDR1 LNHNV and CDR2 YYDKDF (reference sequence). The CDR3: CATSRKLAGGHTGEQYV. For the CDR3, the DNA is TGTGCCACCAGCAGAAAGCTTGCCGGGGGGCATACGGGGGAGCAGTACGTC.